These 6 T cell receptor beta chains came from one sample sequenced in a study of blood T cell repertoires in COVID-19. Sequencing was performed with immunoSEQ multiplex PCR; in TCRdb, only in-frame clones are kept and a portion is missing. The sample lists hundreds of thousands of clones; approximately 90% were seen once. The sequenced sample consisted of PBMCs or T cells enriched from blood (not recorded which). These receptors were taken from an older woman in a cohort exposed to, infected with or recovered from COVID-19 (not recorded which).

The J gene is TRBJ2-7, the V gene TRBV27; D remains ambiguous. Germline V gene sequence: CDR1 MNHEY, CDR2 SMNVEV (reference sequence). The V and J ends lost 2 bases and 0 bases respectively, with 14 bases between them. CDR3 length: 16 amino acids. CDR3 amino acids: CASSLRMGSASYEQYF. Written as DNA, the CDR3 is TGTGCCAGCAGTTTAAGGATGGGCTCAGCCTCCTACGAGCAGTACTTC.

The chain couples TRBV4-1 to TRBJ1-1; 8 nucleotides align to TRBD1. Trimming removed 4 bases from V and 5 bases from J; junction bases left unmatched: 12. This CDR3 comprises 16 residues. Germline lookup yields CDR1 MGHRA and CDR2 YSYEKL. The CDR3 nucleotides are TGCGCCAGCAGCCCCCCCGGACAGGGAGAGTTTACTGAAGCTTTCTTT. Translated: CASSPPGQGEFTEAFF.

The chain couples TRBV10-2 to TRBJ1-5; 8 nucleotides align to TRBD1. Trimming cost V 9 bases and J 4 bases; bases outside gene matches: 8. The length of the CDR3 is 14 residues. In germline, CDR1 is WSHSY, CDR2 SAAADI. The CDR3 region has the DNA TGCGCCAGTACACAGGGGGTTCAGAATCAGCCCCAGCATTTT. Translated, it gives CASTQGVQNQPQHF.

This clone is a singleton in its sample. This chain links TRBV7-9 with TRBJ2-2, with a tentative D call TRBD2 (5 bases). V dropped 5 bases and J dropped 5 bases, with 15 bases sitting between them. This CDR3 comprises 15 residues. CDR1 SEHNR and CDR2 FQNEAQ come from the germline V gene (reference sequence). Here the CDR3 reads CASSRKTEGTGELFF. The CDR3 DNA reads TGTGCCAGCAGCAGGAAGACCGAGGGAACCGGGGAGCTGTTTTTT.

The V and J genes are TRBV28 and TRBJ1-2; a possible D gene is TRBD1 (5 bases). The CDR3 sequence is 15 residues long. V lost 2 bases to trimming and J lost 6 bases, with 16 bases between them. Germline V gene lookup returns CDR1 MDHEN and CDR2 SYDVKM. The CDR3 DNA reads TGTGCCAGCAGTTTACCTCTCCCTCAGGGAAATGGCTACACCTTC. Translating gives CASSLPLPQGNGYTF.

CDR3 sequence (DNA): TGTGCCAGCAGCCTCCCGGGTGGAGGCGGTAAGGGCTCCTACGAGCAGTACTTC. Protein product: CASSLPGGGGKGSYEQYF. The V gene is TRBV7-2, the J gene TRBJ2-7; D might be TRBD2 (5 bases). Per germline, CDR1 SGHTA and CDR2 FQGNSA. Trimming left V 5 bases short and J 0 bases short, with 23 bases between. The CDR3 runs to 18 residues.